Listed here are 7 T cell receptor beta chains from one sample, sequenced in a study of cytomegalovirus exposure and HLA in healthy donors. In the PCR, 60 Vbeta and 13 Jbeta primers were used. Libraries were prepared by immunoSEQ multiplex PCR; TCRdb keeps only in-frame clonotypes and omits some of them. The sample lists 140,000 to 150,000 clones, roughly 70% occurring once. Sequences were obtained from PBMCs. The receptors were sampled from a man aged 30 to 45 in good health and CMV-seronegative.

This clone was detected a few times. In DNA, the CDR3 is TGCAGCGTTGAAGAGGGCAGCATGGGCTACGAGCAGTACTTC. Translation gives CSVEEGSMGYEQYF. The chain uses TRBV29-1 and TRBJ2-7; D is uncertain. Germline values: CDR1 SQVTM, CDR2 ANQGSEA. The CDR3 consists of 14 residues. Trimming stripped 0 bases from V and 3 bases from J, with 12 bases between.

The J gene is TRBJ2-7, the V gene TRBV6-5, with TRBD2 matching over 7 bases. This CDR3 has 15 residues. After removal of 2 bases from V and 2 bases from J, the junction contained 6 bases not matched to a gene. Germline CDR1 and CDR2: MNHEY and SVGAGI. The CDR3 DNA follows: TGTGCCAGCAGTTACGGGGGGGGGAGTACCTACGAGCAGTACTTC. Protein: CASSYGGGSTYEQYF.

V is TRBV14 and J is TRBJ1-4; TRBD1 matches 7 bases. The CDR3 consists of 14 residues. Germline CDR1 and CDR2: SGHDN and FVKESK. V trimming: 0 bases; J trimming: 6 bases; junction bases outside the gene matches: 1. In DNA form, the CDR3 reads TGTGCCAGCAGCCAAGACAGGGGGGATGAAAAACTGTTTTTT. Protein: CASSQDRGDEKLFF.

This clone was detected once. CDR3 region: CASSIGQTQHF. CDR3 DNA: TGTGCCAGTAGTATCGGACAGACCCAGCATTTT. The gene calls are TRBV19 and TRBJ1-5; a possible D gene is TRBD1 (6 bases). Trimming left V 3 bases short and J 11 bases short, with 8 bases between. CDR1 and CDR2 (germline): LNHDA, SQIVND (reference sequence). The CDR3 sequence is 11 residues long.

This clone was seen once. V gene TRBV18 combines with J gene TRBJ1-2; a weak D match, TRBD1 (6 bases). Trimming removed 3 bases at V and 3 bases at J, with 11 bases between. Germline V gives CDR1 KGHSH, CDR2 LQKENI. The length of the CDR3 is 14 residues. The CDR3, as DNA: TGTGCCAGCTCACCGGGGGACAAAGACTATGGCTACACCTTC. Translation gives CASSPGDKDYGYTF.

In nucleotides, the CDR3 is TGTGCCAGTGGGCCTAGCGGGGGATCCTACGAGCAGTACTTC. This gives the protein CASGPSGGSYEQYF. The V call is TRBV5-4, the J call TRBJ2-7; 10 bases are shared with TRBD2. The CDR3 consists of 14 residues. The germline gives CDR1 SGHNT, CDR2 YYREEE (reference sequence). J lost 1 base, V lost 8 bases, and 6 bases had no gene match.

This rearrangement joins TRBV14 to TRBJ2-3; D possibly corresponds to TRBD2 (7 bases). The CDR3 totals 14 residues. From germline, CDR1 is SGHDN and CDR2 FVKESK. The V and J ends lost 1 base and 5 bases respectively, with 10 bases between them. The CDR3 DNA follows: TGTGCCAGCAGCCAAGGGGGGGGGCGAGATACGCAGTATTTT. Amino acids: CASSQGGGRDTQYF.